Listed below are T cell receptor beta chains from one sample, sequenced in a study of cytomegalovirus exposure and HLA in healthy donors. TCRdb's table, derived via immunoSEQ multiplex PCR, lists solely in-frame clones and lacks some. The sample lists 200,000 to 250,000 clones, 78% seen once, with around 3.9% in the top ten. Sample: PBMCs. Every receptor here comes from a male donor in good health and CMV-seronegative. The CDR3 runs from the conserved cysteine through the conserved F or W. Each record gives: D gene, J gene, clone size, V gene, CDR3 protein, CDR3 DNA. The D gene is left open where the match is weak. Part of the rows lack a size; the others show once, few, many or a class for expanded clones.

D gene: -; J gene: TRBJ2-7; clone size: once; V gene: TRBV19; CDR3 protein: CASSLRATTYEQYF; CDR3 DNA: TGTGCCAGTAGTTTGCGGGCAACTACCTACGAGCAGTACTTC
D gene: TRBD2; J gene: TRBJ2-5; clone size: -; V gene: TRBV19; CDR3 protein: CASSKSGLAGQETQYF; CDR3 DNA: TGTGCCAGTAGTAAGTCGGGACTAGCGGGCCAAGAGACCCAGTACTTC
D gene: -; J gene: TRBJ2-4; clone size: -; V gene: TRBV2; CDR3 protein: CASSEGSRIRYF; CDR3 DNA: TGTGCCAGCAGTGAGGGCAGCCGAATAAGGTACTTC
D gene: TRBD2; J gene: TRBJ2-3; clone size: -; V gene: TRBV11-3; CDR3 protein: CASSLASGSQADTQYF; CDR3 DNA: TGTGCCAGCAGCTTGGCTAGCGGGAGTCAAGCAGATACGCAGTATTTT
D gene: -; J gene: TRBJ2-3; clone size: -; V gene: TRBV9; CDR3 protein: CASSANSPLEWVTDTQYF; CDR3 DNA: TGTGCCAGCAGCGCCAACTCTCCTCTAGAGTGGGTCACAGATACGCAGTATTTT
D gene: -; J gene: TRBJ2-7; clone size: -; V gene: TRBV4-1; CDR3 protein: CASSQDSRQSTYEQYF; CDR3 DNA: TGCGCCAGCAGCCAAGATTCGCGACAGAGCACCTACGAGCAGTACTTC
D gene: TRBD2; J gene: TRBJ2-1; clone size: -; V gene: TRBV19; CDR3 protein: CATGLAYEQFF; CDR3 DNA: TGTGCCACCGGACTAGCGTATGAGCAGTTCTTC
D gene: -; J gene: TRBJ2-3; clone size: -; V gene: TRBV7-6; CDR3 protein: CASSPLSGADTQYF; CDR3 DNA: TGTGCCAGCAGCCCCCTTAGCGGAGCAGATACGCAGTATTTT
D gene: TRBD2; J gene: TRBJ2-1; clone size: -; V gene: TRBV19; CDR3 protein: CASSIVRGEYEQFF; CDR3 DNA: TGTGCCAGTAGTATAGTACGGGGGGAATATGAGCAGTTCTTC
D gene: -; J gene: TRBJ2-7; clone size: -; V gene: TRBV10-2; CDR3 protein: CASSARDIDSYEQYF; CDR3 DNA: TGCGCCAGCAGTGCCCGGGACATAGACTCCTACGAGCAGTACTTC
D gene: -; J gene: TRBJ2-5; clone size: -; V gene: TRBV5-1; CDR3 protein: CASSLANEETQYF; CDR3 DNA: TGCGCCAGCAGCTTGGCCAACGAGGAGACCCAGTACTTC
D gene: TRBD2; J gene: TRBJ2-2; clone size: -; V gene: TRBV4-1; CDR3 protein: CASSQAAGLVNTGELFF; CDR3 DNA: TGCGCCAGCAGCCAAGCGGCGGGACTAGTAAACACCGGGGAGCTGTTTTTT
D gene: -; J gene: TRBJ2-7; clone size: -; V gene: TRBV14; CDR3 protein: CASSQDHGGTYEQYF; CDR3 DNA: TGTGCCAGCAGCCAAGATCATGGAGGGACCTACGAGCAGTACTTC
D gene: -; J gene: TRBJ2-5; clone size: -; V gene: TRBV7-3; CDR3 protein: CASSSPGAGATQYF; CDR3 DNA: TGTGCCAGCAGCTCCCCGGGAGCCGGCGCGACCCAGTACTTC
D gene: TRBD2; J gene: TRBJ2-7; clone size: -; V gene: TRBV5-8; CDR3 protein: CASSLGTSVYEQYF; CDR3 DNA: TGTGCCAGCAGCCTCGGGACTAGCGTATACGAGCAGTACTTC
D gene: TRBD1; J gene: TRBJ1-2; clone size: medium-sized; V gene: TRBV6-5; CDR3 protein: CASSYSQGITNYGYTF; CDR3 DNA: TGTGCCAGCAGTTACTCACAGGGGATCACGAACTATGGCTACACCTTC